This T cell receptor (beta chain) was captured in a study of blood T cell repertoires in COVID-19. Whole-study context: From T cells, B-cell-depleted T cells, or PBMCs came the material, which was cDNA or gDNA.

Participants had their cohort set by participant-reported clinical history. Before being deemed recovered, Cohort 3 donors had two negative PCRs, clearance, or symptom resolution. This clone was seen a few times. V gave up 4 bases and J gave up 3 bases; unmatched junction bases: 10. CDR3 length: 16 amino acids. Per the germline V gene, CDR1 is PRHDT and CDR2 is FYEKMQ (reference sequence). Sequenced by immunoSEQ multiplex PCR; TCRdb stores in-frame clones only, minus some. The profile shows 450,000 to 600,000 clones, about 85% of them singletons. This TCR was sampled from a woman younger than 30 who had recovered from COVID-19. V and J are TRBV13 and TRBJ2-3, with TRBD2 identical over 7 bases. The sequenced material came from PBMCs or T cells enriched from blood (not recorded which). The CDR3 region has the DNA TGTGCCAGCAGCTGGGAGCGGGGAGGGGATACAGATACGCAGTATTTT. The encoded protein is CASSWERGGDTDTQYF.